Below, 24 T cell receptor beta chains from the same sample are listed, as sequenced in a study of shared clonotypes between healthy human individuals. As defined, naive CD8 cells were CD45RO-negative and positively selected for CCR7, with terminally differentiated effector memory CD45RA+ cells excluded. The data were produced by immunoSEQ multiplex PCR, yet TCRdb's version contains in-frame clones alone and is incomplete. The sample yields around 2,000,000 clones, roughly 94% seen once. Sequencing input: naive CD8+ T cells sorted from blood. Receptors originate from a man younger than 30 in good health.

This chain connects TRBV14 to TRBJ1-2; tentatively, D is TRBD1 (6 bases). This CDR3 region has 15 residues. V was cut by 3 bases and J by 6 bases, with 17 bases left in between. Germline CDR1 is SGHDN and CDR2 is FVKESK. In DNA form, the CDR3 reads TGTGCCAGCAGCCAGAGCCCTGAGGCAGGGGATGGCTACACCTTC. It specifies CASSQSPEAGDGYTF.

V is TRBV27 and J is TRBJ1-4; tentative D call: TRBD1 (5 bases). CDR1 and CDR2 from the germline V gene are MNHEY and SMNVEV (reference sequence). Trimming pared 2 bases from V and 0 bases from J, leaving 19 bases between. The CDR3 has 19 amino acids. In DNA form, the CDR3 reads TGTGCCAGCAGTTTAGTTCAACTACCAGACAGTTCAACTAATGAAAAACTGTTTTTT. This sequence encodes CASSLVQLPDSSTNEKLFF.

The V and J genes are TRBV19 and TRBJ1-2; D might be TRBD1 (5 bases). Trimming left V 3 bases short and J 6 bases short, with 11 bases between. Germline CDR1 reads LNHDA; CDR2 reads SQIVND (reference sequence). The CDR3 length is 13 residues. CDR3 in amino acids: CASSIGGLDGYTF. The CDR3 DNA reads TGTGCCAGTAGTATCGGGGGGTTGGATGGCTACACCTTC.

Regarding this clone: Other DNA sequences within the sample encode an identical CDR3. J is TRBJ2-2 and V is TRBV7-9, with no clear D. The germline gives CDR1 SEHNR, CDR2 FQNEAQ (reference sequence). The CDR3 spans 13 residues. V was pared by 3 bases and J by 2 bases, with 4 bases between. In DNA form, the CDR3 reads TGTGCCAGCAGCTTTGGTAACACCGGGGAGCTGTTTTTT. As protein: CASSFGNTGELFF. The whole variable domain, remainder taken from reference TRBV7-9 and TRBJ2-2, is DTGVSQNPRHKITKRGQNVTFRCDPISEHNRLYWYRQTLGQGPEFLTYFQNEAQLEKSRLLSDRFSAERPKGSFSTLEIQRTEQGDSAMYLCASSFGNTGELFFGEGSRLTVL.

This clone was detected once. This chain links TRBV28 with TRBJ1-5; perhaps TRBD1 as D (5 bases). Looked up from germline, CDR1 is MDHEN and CDR2 is SYDVKM. The length of the CDR3 is 15 residues. With 3 bases removed from V and 9 bases from J, the gap between germline ends came to 18 bases. For the CDR3, the DNA is TGTGCCAGCAGTTTGGTGGGGGAGGGTGCGGGGCCCCAGCATTTT. This codes for CASSLVGEGAGPQHF. Together with reference TRBV28 and TRBJ1-5, the CDR3 gives the full variable domain: DVKVTQSSRYLVKRTGEKVFLECVQDMDHENMFWYRQDPGLGLRLIYFSYDVKMKEKGDIPEGYSVSREKKERFSLILESASTNQTSMYLCASSLVGEGAGPQHFGDGTRLSIL.

This chain uses TRBV11-2 with TRBJ2-2; 8 nucleotides align to TRBD2. The CDR3 length is 15 residues. CDR1 SGHAT and CDR2 FQNNGV come from the germline V gene. The V segment lost 3 bases and the J segment 4 bases; nucleotides outside the gene matches: 4. The CDR3 DNA sequence: TGTGCCAGCAGCTTTTTGGCGGGAGGCACCGGGGAGCTGTTTTTT. Protein product: CASSFLAGGTGELFF.

The chain uses TRBV2 and TRBJ1-2, with D maybe TRBD1 (6 bases). Germline CDR1 SNHLY, CDR2 FYNNEI. The CDR3 is made up of 14 amino acids. Between the trimmed V and J ends, which lost 8 bases and 3 bases, there was a span of 16 bases. The CDR3 sequence is CASAEWGQDYGYTF. DNA of the CDR3: TGTGCCAGCGCAGAATGGGGGCAGGACTATGGCTACACCTTC.

CDR3 in amino acids: CASSSDYGDEAFF. CDR3 bases: TGCGCCAGCAGCTCCGATTATGGCGATGAAGCTTTCTTT. The chain employs TRBV5-1 and TRBJ1-1; no reliable D call. The V end lost 3 bases, the J end lost 7 bases, and 13 bases lay between the germline ends. The CDR3 extends over 13 amino acids. Germline V CDR1 and CDR2: SGHRS, YFSETQ.

V and J are TRBV7-9 and TRBJ1-1; D is unresolved. The V end lost 5 bases, the J end lost 8 bases, and 15 bases lay between the germline ends. Looked up from germline, CDR1 is SEHNR and CDR2 is FQNEAQ (reference sequence). CDR3 size: 13 residues. The CDR3 DNA reads as TGTGCCAGCAGCCCCCCCATAGCTCTCGAAGCTTTCTTT. This gives the protein CASSPPIALEAFF.

Turning to this clone: The sample contains more than one DNA sequence encoding this CDR3. The gene calls are TRBV6-5 and TRBJ1-1; D not resolved. From germline, CDR1 is MNHEY and CDR2 SVGAGI. V lost 4 bases to trimming and J lost 0 bases, with 9 bases between them. This CDR3 contains 14 residues. CDR3 sequence reads: CASSSWTVNTEAFF. The CDR3 DNA reads as TGTGCCAGCAGTTCTTGGACGGTGAACACTGAAGCTTTCTTT.

The V gene is TRBV7-9, the J gene TRBJ1-1; tentative D call: TRBD1 (6 bases). The CDR3 is made up of 16 amino acids. Germline V gives CDR1 SEHNR, CDR2 FQNEAQ (reference sequence). Deletions cut 5 bases from V and 1 base from J, with 17 bases between. CDR3 sequence: CASSPDLQGPNTEAFF. The CDR3 DNA sequence: TGTGCCAGCAGCCCCGACCTACAGGGACCGAACACTGAAGCTTTCTTT.

The chain couples TRBV25-1 to TRBJ2-1; TRBD1 agrees at 10 bases. The CDR3 consists of 16 residues. The V gene's germline CDR1 is MGHDK and CDR2 SYGVNS. V trimming: 3 bases; J trimming: 5 bases; junction bases outside the gene matches: 7. In DNA, the CDR3 is TGTGCCAGCAGTGAGTACGGGGACAGGGGTAACAATGAGCAGTTCTTC. Amino acids: CASSEYGDRGNNEQFF.

For this clone: Other DNA sequences in this sample translate to the same CDR3. The chain uses TRBV27 and TRBJ1-2, with a weak D call TRBD1 (6 bases). This CDR3 is built from 13 residues. Germline V gene sequence: CDR1 MNHEY, CDR2 SMNVEV (reference sequence). V lost 3 bases to trimming and J lost 3 bases, with 8 bases between them. In DNA form, the CDR3 reads TGTGCCAGCAGTTTCGCAGGGGACTATGGCTACACCTTC. Its translation: CASSFAGDYGYTF.

The chain employs TRBV27 and TRBJ1-2; the D is unclear. Between the trimmed V and J ends, which lost 4 bases and 3 bases, there was a span of 12 bases. Germline CDR1 reads MNHEY; CDR2 reads SMNVEV (reference sequence). The CDR3 has 14 residues. The CDR3 is CASSSFGPDYGYTF. The CDR3, as DNA: TGTGCCAGCAGTTCATTTGGGCCGGACTATGGCTACACCTTC.

DNA of the CDR3: TGCGCCAGCAGTCAATCGATGAGGGGTAACTATGGCTACACCTTC. Translation gives CASSQSMRGNYGYTF. V gene TRBV23-1 combines with J gene TRBJ1-2; D might be TRBD1 (5 bases). TRBV23-1 is annotated as an ORF whose role is uncertain. Trimming removed 0 bases from V and 1 base from J, with 9 bases in between. CDR3 length equals 15 residues.

The V call is TRBV25-1, the J call TRBJ2-5, with D possibly TRBD2 on 5 matching bases. Germline CDR1 MGHDK, CDR2 SYGVNS. Trimming removed 2 bases from V and 5 bases from J, with 15 bases in between. The CDR3 has 15 amino acids. The CDR3 loop reads CASSELGDPLETQYF. CDR3 nucleotide sequence: TGTGCCAGCAGTGAACTCGGGGATCCCTTGGAGACCCAGTACTTC. Full variable domain (remainder filled in from reference TRBV25-1 and TRBJ2-5): EADIYQTPRYLVIGTGKKITLECSQTMGHDKMYWYQQDPGMELHLIHYSYGVNSTEKGDLSSESTVSRIRTEHFPLTLESARPSHTSQYLCASSELGDPLETQYFGPGTRLLVL.

In the case of this clone: Other nucleotide sequences from this sample produce the same CDR3. This sequence joins TRBV9 and TRBJ2-7; tentatively, D is TRBD2 (6 bases). This CDR3 comprises 13 residues. The V end was cut by 0 bases, the J end by 6 bases, with 10 bases between. Germline-derived CDR1 and CDR2 are SGDLS and YYNGEE. The CDR3 coding sequence is TGTGCCAGCAGCGTAGGTGGGGGAGGCGAGCAGTACTTC. This translates into CASSVGGGGEQYF.

The chain is built from TRBV25-1 and TRBJ2-7; 7 positions match TRBD1. Germline V CDR1 and CDR2: MGHDK, SYGVNS. The CDR3 is 14 amino acids. The V segment lost 7 bases and the J segment 3 bases; nucleotides outside the gene matches: 9. The CDR3, as DNA: TGTGCCAGCACCGGGACAGAGCTGGACTACGAGCAGTACTTC. Encoded protein: CASTGTELDYEQYF.

As to this clone: This sample includes further DNA sequences coding for the same CDR3. In DNA, the CDR3 is TGTGCCAGCAGTCTCGGACAGGGTGGCACTGAAGCTTTCTTT. Protein product: CASSLGQGGTEAFF. The rearrangement uses TRBV6-5 and TRBJ1-1; TRBD1 agrees at 8 bases. From germline, CDR1 is MNHEY and CDR2 SVGAGI. Trimming cost V 5 bases and J 4 bases; bases outside gene matches: 6. This CDR3 is 14 amino acids long.

Regarding this clone: A read error may produce the germline difference seen at one junction end. The rearrangement uses TRBV2 and TRBJ1-5; TRBD1 aligns across 11 bases. From germline, CDR1 is SNHLY and CDR2 FYNNEI. The CDR3 is made up of 15 amino acids. The DNA of the CDR3 is TGTGCCAGCATTGAAGGACAGGGGGCTAATCAGCCCCAGCATTTT. Residues: CASIEGQGANQPQHF.

The gene calls are TRBV4-1 and TRBJ2-7; no firm D call. This CDR3 contains 13 residues. Trimming left V 4 bases short and J 0 bases short, with 7 bases between. Germline V gene lookup returns CDR1 MGHRA and CDR2 YSYEKL. This CDR3 is CASSRGYSYEQYF. The CDR3 DNA sequence: TGCGCCAGCAGCCGAGGATACTCCTACGAGCAGTACTTC.

The chain has TRBV6-6 and TRBJ2-3, with D perhaps matching TRBD1 or TRBD2 (5 bases each). Trimming shortened V by 7 bases and J by 0 bases, and 14 bases separated the two germline ends. From germline, CDR1 is MNHNY and CDR2 SVGAGI (reference sequence). CDR3 length: 15 amino acids. Written as DNA, the CDR3 is TGTGCCAGCACGGAGATGGGACCTAGCACAGATACGCAGTATTTT. Encoded protein: CASTEMGPSTDTQYF.

V and J are TRBV30 and TRBJ2-1; D unresolved. Trimming cost V 3 bases and J 3 bases, with 9 bases left between them. The CDR3 is made up of 13 amino acids. CDR1 is GTSNPN, CDR2 SVGIG, per germline (reference sequence). CDR3 DNA sequence: TGTGCCTGGAGAGCGACACTCTACAATGAGCAGTTCTTC. Translating gives CAWRATLYNEQFF.

This clone was seen just once. The chain links TRBV7-2 to TRBJ2-2, with no clear D. Trimming removed 5 bases from V and 0 bases from J, with 13 bases in between. There are 16 residues in the CDR3. From germline, CDR1 is SGHTA and CDR2 FQGNSA. The chain's CDR3 is CASSLGWAPNTGELFF. CDR3 coding DNA: TGTGCCAGCAGCCTTGGTTGGGCACCGAACACCGGGGAGCTGTTTTTT.